What follows is one TCR beta chain and its context. What it binds is not known. TCRdb reanalysed the 5' RACE reads using MiXCR and keeps one entry per CDR3 protein. The sample lists 420,000 or so distinct CDR3 sequences; approximately 17% were seen once. The data derive from a study of identical twins. The germline CDR1 and CDR2 sequences are SGHRS and YFSETQ. CDR3 size: 14 residues. The junction had 2 bases not matched to a gene; V was cut back by 6 bases and J by 1 base. Study-level findings and limits: Reduced insertions were recorded for abundant cord blood beta clonotypes, with no such pattern in memory repertoires. Twin sharing of out-of-frame TCR alpha was underestimated by models in monozygotic pairs. Out-of-frame alpha sequences shared by twins showed excess low generation probability.

Sequencing was carried out using naive T cells sorted from blood. This chain links TRBV5-1 with TRBJ2-5, with 11 bases fitting TRBD2. The sequence was obtained from a man aged 45-65 years in good health. The chain's CDR3 is CASTTSGGQETQYF. CDR3 bases: TGCGCCAGCACAACTAGCGGGGGCCAAGAGACCCAGTACTTC.